These T cell receptor beta chains were read from a single sample in a study of OX40 agonist ivuxolimab in advanced cancers. Method: immunoSEQ multiplex PCR; TCRdb's copy keeps in-frame clones and lacks some. The profile shows tens of thousands of clones, 60% to 85% of them singletons. The sample in question was CD4+ or CD8+ T cells sorted from blood, obtained in a trial of the OX40 agonist ivuxolimab. These receptor sequences come from an adult with an advanced solid tumor such as melanoma, head and neck, liver or kidney cancer. The CDR3 runs from the conserved cysteine through the conserved F or W. D genes are given only for firm matches. The size field is filled for only some rows; it gives once, few, many or a size class.

j_call clone_size v_call d_call cdr3_aa cdr3_nt
TRBJ2-4 NA TRBV9 TRBD2 CASSVSSGASGDLAKNIQYF TGTGCCAGCAGCGTATCCTCTGGGGCTAGCGGGGATCTAGCCAAAAACATTCAGTACTTC
TRBJ2-1 NA TRBV5-1 TRBD1 CASSRTGTGYNEQFF TGCGCCAGCAGCCGTACCGGGACAGGGTACAATGAGCAGTTCTTC
TRBJ1-3 NA TRBV11-2 NA CASSSTGGSSGNTIYF TGTGCCAGCAGCTCCACGGGGGGGAGCTCTGGAAACACCATATATTTT
TRBJ2-7 NA TRBV7-2 NA CASSLVSVERYF TGTGCCAGCAGCTTAGTTTCTGTCGAGCGGTACTTC
TRBJ2-7 few TRBV18 TRBD2 CASSQYWTSGGAYEQYF TGTGCCAGCTCACAATATTGGACTAGCGGGGGGGCCTACGAGCAGTACTTC
TRBJ1-5 NA TRBV19 TRBD1 CASSTPTGTGIARGQPQHF TGTGCCAGTAGTACGCCCACCGGGACAGGGATCGCGCGAGGTCAGCCCCAGCATTTT
TRBJ1-1 once TRBV11-2 NA CASSFRNTEAFF TGTGCCAGCAGCTTTCGGAACACTGAAGCTTTCTTT
TRBJ1-1 NA TRBV7-3 NA CASSLTGKNTEAFF TGTGCCAGCAGCTTAACAGGAAAGAACACTGAAGCTTTCTTT
TRBJ1-4 NA TRBV5-6 NA CASSLNRRNEKLFF TGTGCCAGCAGCCTTAACAGAAGAAATGAAAAACTGTTTTTT
TRBJ2-1 NA TRBV7-8 NA CASSPQGGSYNEQFF TGTGCCAGCAGCCCCCAGGGGGGTTCCTACAATGAGCAGTTCTTC
TRBJ1-4 NA TRBV6-1 NA CASSERWDGREKLFF TGTGCCAGCAGTGAAAGGTGGGACGGGAGGGAGAAACTGTTTTTT
TRBJ2-4 NA TRBV4-2 TRBD1 CASSQTGQGPKNIQYF TGTGCCAGCAGCCAAACCGGACAGGGCCCCAAAAACATTCAGTACTTC
TRBJ2-2 NA TRBV19 TRBD2 CASTLRGGTNTGELFF TGTGCCAGTACCCTGCGCGGGGGGACGAACACCGGGGAGCTGTTTTTT
TRBJ1-5 once TRBV7-9 NA CASSLGGGSNQPQHF TGTGCCAGCAGCTTAGGTGGGGGTAGCAATCAGCCCCAGCATTTT
TRBJ2-7 NA TRBV29-1 TRBD2 CSVVPNSGSLSYEQYF TGCAGCGTTGTTCCTAATAGCGGGAGTTTGTCCTACGAGCAGTACTTC
TRBJ2-1 once TRBV2 NA CARGRDQNNEQFF TGTGCCAGAGGCCGGGACCAAAACAATGAGCAGTTCTTC
TRBJ1-4 NA TRBV7-8 NA CASSLGKRKNNEKLFF TGTGCCAGCAGCTTAGGCAAGAGGAAAAATAATGAAAAACTGTTTTTT
TRBJ2-6 few TRBV11-2 TRBD1 CASSWTGGSGANVLTF TGTGCCAGCAGCTGGACAGGGGGCTCTGGGGCCAACGTCCTGACTTTC